The clone carrying this T cell receptor (beta chain) was observed a few times. The target antigen is unknown. These data come from a study of cytomegalovirus exposure and HLA in healthy donors. The wider study: Of all 400 or so donors who were genotyped, roughly 85% belonged to the Caucasian-associated ancestry cluster. Study results and limitations: A later analysis showed that HLA-associated TCR beta chains had undergone more clonal expansion than equally common others. TCR beta V- and J-gene trimming, according to a later analysis, was linked to a missense DCLRE1C variant.

The germline V gene has CDR1 SGHRS and CDR2 YFSETQ. CDR3 size: 14 residues. Trimming removed 4 bases from V and 4 bases from J; junction bases left unmatched: 2. The PCR made use of 60 Vbeta and 13 Jbeta primers. Sequencing was performed with immunoSEQ multiplex PCR; in TCRdb, only in-frame clones are kept and a portion is missing. The repertoire includes approximately 53,000 clones, approximately 72% of them detected once, and more than 9% sits in the top ten. Each donor was nominally healthy when sampled (though unrecorded immune exposures were likely). This sequence was found in a woman in her 50s in good health and CMV-seronegative. This rearrangement joins TRBV5-1 to TRBJ1-1, with 12 bases lining up with TRBD1. The sample consisted of PBMCs. The CDR3 protein is CASSEGQGATEAFF. CDR3 sequence (DNA): TGCGCCAGCAGCGAGGGACAGGGGGCCACTGAAGCTTTCTTT.